One sample yielded the 24 T cell receptor beta chains listed below, sequenced in a study of metastatic and nonmetastatic thyroid tumors. No patient received treatment before thyroid surgery. TCRdb re-analyzed the PCR reads using MiXCR. Of over 10,000 clones in the sample, 25% to 40% were seen once. Sequenced material: tumor tissue. The source is a male donor with papillary thyroid cancer or a benign thyroid nodule (not recorded which). Some clones in this sample may be carry-over from other donors' samples.

This clone was detected a few times. The chain carries TRBV4-1 and TRBJ1-1; D gene uncertain. Between the trimmed V and J ends, which lost 6 bases and 2 bases, there was a span of 7 bases. Germline CDR1 is MGHRA and CDR2 is YSYEKL. There are 12 residues in the CDR3. CDR3 sequence reads: CASRSPNTEAFF. The DNA of the CDR3 is TGCGCCAGCAGGTCCCCTAACACTGAAGCTTTCTTT.

By share, this clone ranks as medium-sized. V and J are TRBV5-6 and TRBJ2-1; TRBD1 aligns across 7 bases. The CDR3 consists of 17 residues. J was trimmed by 2 bases and V by 3 bases; bases with no gene match: 11. The germline gives CDR1 SGHDT, CDR2 YYEEEE. The CDR3 loop is CASSYWARQGPYNEQFF. The CDR3 bases are TGTGCCAGCAGCTACTGGGCCAGACAGGGACCCTACAATGAGCAGTTCTTC.

The rearrangement uses TRBV7-3 and TRBJ1-1; D perhaps matches TRBD1 (6 bases). The CDR3 spans 16 residues. The ends were cut back, 5 bases at V and 0 bases at J, with 16 bases in the middle. Germline V gives CDR1 SGHTA, CDR2 FQGTGA. CDR3 sequence reads: CASSMDSSTMNTEAFF. The CDR3 region has the DNA TGTGCCAGCAGCATGGACAGCTCTACTATGAACACTGAAGCTTTCTTT.

This chain connects TRBV5-5 to TRBJ2-1, with 10 bases aligning to TRBD2. CDR1 and CDR2 (germline): SGHKS, YYEKEE (reference sequence). The CDR3 consists of 15 residues. V lost 4 bases to trimming and J lost 5 bases; unmatched junction nucleotides: 6. CDR3 residues: CASSHASGSHNEQFF. The CDR3 DNA is TGTGCCAGCAGCCACGCTAGCGGGAGCCACAATGAGCAGTTCTTC.

The chain carries TRBV28 and TRBJ1-1; D uncertain. In germline, CDR1 is MDHEN, CDR2 SYDVKM. This CDR3 has 12 amino acids. V lost 1 base, J lost 5 bases, and 5 bases lay in between. Here the CDR3 reads CASSLYGTEAFF. The CDR3, as DNA: TGTGCCAGCAGTTTATATGGGACTGAAGCTTTCTTT.

The chain couples TRBV7-9 to TRBJ2-7; 13 bases map to TRBD2. Germline V gene data show CDR1 as SEHNR and CDR2 as FQNEAQ (reference sequence). The CDR3 consists of 15 residues. J was trimmed by 5 bases and V by 5 bases; bases with no gene match: 6. CDR3 DNA sequence: TGTGCCAGCAGCAGACTAGCGGGAGGAGGAAACGAGCAGTACTTC. It is translated as CASSRLAGGGNEQYF.

The V call is TRBV15, the J call TRBJ2-5; the match to TRBD1 covers 8 bases. V trimming: 6 bases; J trimming: 5 bases; junction bases outside the gene matches: 5. This CDR3 is built from 13 residues. CDR1 LNHNV and CDR2 YYDKDF come from the germline V gene (reference sequence). In DNA form, the CDR3 reads TGTGCCACCAGGCGACAGGGGACGGAGACCCAGTACTTC. It codes for CATRRQGTETQYF.

To note about this clone: An end of the junction differs from the germline gene, which may be a read error. This rearrangement joins TRBV20-1 to TRBJ1-2; D call uncertain. Germline V CDR1 and CDR2: DFQATT, SNEGSKA (reference sequence). This CDR3 has 15 amino acids. For the CDR3, the DNA is TGTAGTGCTAGAGATCCAGGAACCGAGAACTATGGCTACCCCTTC. This translates into CSARDPGTENYGYPF.

This clone qualifies as medium-sized (0.01 to 0.1%). This chain connects TRBV7-3 to TRBJ1-1; no firm D call. The V and J ends lost 2 bases and 0 bases respectively, with 4 bases between them. The length of the CDR3 is 13 residues. The V gene's germline CDR1 is SGHTA and CDR2 FQGTGA. The CDR3 nucleotides read TGTGCCAGCAGCTTATATCTGAACACTGAAGCTTTCTTT. Its translation is CASSLYLNTEAFF.

Note on this clone: It is unclear where the CDR3 begins or ends on the DNA, so no DNA is shown, and the CDR3 is as TCRdb lists it. The chain uses TRBV4-1 and TRBJ2-7; TRBD1, the table's D call, was not compared with the DNA. CDR1 is MGHRA, CDR2 YSYEKL, per germline. The CDR3 length equals 15 residues, ends included. Here the CDR3 reads CASSRSFGADYEQYF.

This clone was counted many times. The chain is built from TRBV9 and TRBJ2-3; the D is unclear. Trimming shortened V by 0 bases and J by 2 bases, and 10 bases separated the two germline ends. The CDR3 spans 15 residues. CDR1 and CDR2 from the germline V gene are SGDLS and YYNGEE. The CDR3 sequence: CASSVAGTNTDTQYF. The CDR3 DNA follows: TGTGCCAGCAGCGTAGCTGGCACCAACACAGATACGCAGTATTTT.

This clone was seen a few times. The chain recombines TRBV24-1 with TRBJ2-1; D is uncertain. The CDR3 spans 11 residues. V was clipped by 7 bases and J by 4 bases, with 4 bases between them. CDR1 KGHDR and CDR2 SFDVKD come from the germline V gene. In DNA form, the CDR3 reads TGTGCCACCAGGGAGTACAATGAGCAGTTCTTC. Translating gives CATREYNEQFF.

In the case of this clone: This may arise from a read error, as a much more abundant clone is one base away. V usage is TRBV19 and J usage is TRBJ1-4; D gene ambiguous. There are 16 residues in the CDR3. Germline V lookup: CDR1 LNHDA, CDR2 SQIVND (reference sequence). The CDR3 is CASSTSGRLSNEELFF. CDR3 coding DNA: TGTGCCAGTAGCACCTCTGGCAGGCTATCTAATGAAGAACTGTTTTTT.

By frequency in the sample, this clone is medium-sized. The chain combines TRBV15 with TRBJ1-3, with unresolved D. CDR3 size: 15 residues. CDR1 is LNHNV, CDR2 YYDKDF, per germline (reference sequence). Trimming took off 0 bases at V and 2 bases at J, with 8 bases between the two ends. The CDR3: CATSRDLRAGNTIYF. DNA of the CDR3: TGTGCCACCAGCAGAGATTTGCGGGCTGGAAACACCATATATTTT.

This CDR3 reads CASSFLVAPTDTQYF. Here the CDR3 DNA reads TGTGCCAGCAGTTTTCTTGTGGCCCCCACAGATACGCAGTATTTT. This chain joins TRBV28 and TRBJ2-3; D gene unclear. This CDR3 region has 15 residues. Trimming left V 3 bases short and J 2 bases short, with 12 bases between. Germline V CDR1 and CDR2: MDHEN, SYDVKM.

The chain couples TRBV5-1 to TRBJ1-3; D unresolved. Trimming removed 7 bases from V and 0 bases from J, with 11 bases in between. The CDR3 consists of 14 residues. The germline CDR1 and CDR2 sequences are SGHRS and YFSETQ. CDR3 residues: CASSDESSGNTIYF. The CDR3 bases are TGCGCCAGCTCCGACGAGAGCTCTGGAAACACCATATATTTT.

This clone was seen repeatedly, ten times or more. The V and J genes are TRBV18 and TRBJ2-5; unclear D gene. Per the germline V gene, CDR1 is KGHSH and CDR2 is LQKENI. V was pared by 5 bases and J by 2 bases, with 9 bases between. The CDR3 sequence is 13 residues long. CDR3 amino acids: CASSESLQETQYF. For the CDR3, the DNA is TGTGCCAGCTCAGAATCCCTTCAAGAGACCCAGTACTTC.

Within the sample, this clone is medium-sized. The J gene is TRBJ1-1, the V gene TRBV20-1; no clear D gene. V lost 6 bases and J 8 bases, leaving 13 bases between the germline ends. This CDR3 comprises 11 residues. CDR1 is DFQATT, CDR2 SNEGSKA, per germline (reference sequence). The CDR3 region has the DNA TGCAGTGCCAGACTGACACGCGAAGCTTTCTTT. It translates to CSARLTREAFF.

About this clone itself: Germline and junction disagree at one end, which may indicate a read error. The V call is TRBV3-1, the J call TRBJ1-2, with D perhaps TRBD1 (6 bases). Germline V gene sequence: CDR1 LGHDT, CDR2 YNNKEL (reference sequence). CDR3 length: 13 residues. This CDR3 reads CAISSFGGRGFTF. The CDR3 DNA is TGTGCCATCAGCTCCTTCGGGGGGCGAGGCTTCACCTTC.

This clone appeared many times. The gene calls are TRBV6-1 and TRBJ1-4, with D tentatively TRBD1 (6 bases). Trimming shortened V by 6 bases and J by 0 bases, and 8 bases separated the two germline ends. The CDR3 contains 14 residues. Germline V gives CDR1 MNHNS, CDR2 SASEGT. The CDR3 loop is CASSGQTTNEKLFF. The CDR3 region has the DNA TGTGCCAGCAGCGGACAGACAACTAATGAAAAACTGTTTTTT.

The chain joins TRBV30 to TRBJ2-3; unclear D gene. The CDR3 runs 13 residues. Trimming cost V 2 bases and J 0 bases, with 6 bases left between them. In germline, CDR1 is GTSNPN, CDR2 SVGIG (reference sequence). The CDR3, as DNA: TGTGCCTGGAGTATCGGTAGCACAGATACGCAGTATTTT. It encodes CAWSIGSTDTQYF.

This clone was detected a few times. Just one base apart from a much larger clone, this may be a read error. Other DNA sequences in this sample translate to the same CDR3. CDR3 loop: CASSSSPGFTEAFF. The CDR3 nucleotides read TGTGCCAGCAGCTCGAGCCCGGGTTTCACTGAGGCTTTCTTT. The chain uses TRBV7-9 and TRBJ1-1; D is unresolved. The CDR3 is 14 amino acids. Germline V gives CDR1 SEHNR, CDR2 FQNEAQ (reference sequence). Full variable domain (outside the CDR3, taken from reference TRBV7-9 and TRBJ1-1): DTGVSQNPRHKITKRGQNVTFRCDPISEHNRLYWYRQTLGQGPEFLTYFQNEAQLEKSRLLSDRFSAERPKGSFSTLEIQRTEQGDSAMYLCASSSSPGFTEAFFGQGTRLTVV.

This clone is labeled medium-sized (0.01 to 0.1%). V gene TRBV7-8 combines with J gene TRBJ2-7; D call uncertain. CDR3 length: 15 amino acids. Germline lookup yields CDR1 SGHVS and CDR2 FQNEAQ. V lost 0 bases, J lost 3 bases, and 12 bases lay in between. This CDR3 reads CASSLASLDGYEQYF. Written as DNA, the CDR3 is TGTGCCAGCAGCTTAGCTAGCCTGGACGGCTACGAGCAGTACTTC. Full variable domain (rest looked up from reference TRBV7-8 and TRBJ2-7): GAGVSQSPRYKVAKRGQDVALRCDPISGHVSLFWYQQALGQGPEFLTYFQNEAQLDKSGLPSDRFFAERPEGSVSTLKIQRTQQEDSAVYLCASSLASLDGYEQYFGPGTRLTVT.

This clone was observed many times. A read error may explain this, as a much larger clone is one base away. This chain uses TRBV18 with TRBJ2-1; D is possibly TRBD1 or TRBD2 (5 bases each). The ends were cut back, 8 bases at V and 2 bases at J, with 13 bases in the middle. CDR1 is KGHSH, CDR2 LQKENI, per germline. The CDR3 loop spans 14 amino acids. CDR3 in amino acids: CASTKGPPYNEQFF. The DNA for the CDR3 is TGTGCCAGCACAAAGGGACCACCCTACAATGAGCAGTTCTTC.